This T cell receptor (beta chain) was sequenced for a study of T cells in localized non-small cell lung cancer (TCRdb year 2020). Concerning the study at large: The study examined T cell repertoires in a few hundred patients with early-stage NSCLC and compared tumors with uninvolved tumor-adjacent lungs. The cohort was made up of roughly 250 treatment-naive NSCLC patients whose localized lung tumors had been resected. A mean age of 66.3 years was recorded for the NSCLC patients, of whom approximately 130 were male and 95 to 110 were female.

TCR beta CDR3 regions were sequenced from DNA using the immunoSEQ Assay. In the source study's methods: To compute T cell density, TCR beta template counts were normalized to usable DNA, which was estimated by amplifying housekeeping genes. The preseqR package was used to estimate richness by extrapolating to 400,000 templates for PBMC samples and to 120,000 templates for tissue samples. Clonality was calculated as one minus Pielou's evenness. Tissue-enriched TCRs were identified through differential abundance testing performed on productive amino-acid clonotypes, with a minimum total count of 5 and an alpha of 0.1. Repertoire overlap between compartments was quantified with the Jaccard Index and Morisita Overlap Index. GLIPH grouped TCR beta CDR3s together with public tetramer-defined viral CDR3s, and a viral motif had to include at least three viral sequences and show V-gene enrichment. What TCRdb holds here is the immuneACCESS table cut down to in-frame rearrangements. Part of the clones is not present; checked against another copy, under half of the missing clones reflect an unresolved V gene, and the others are unexplained. D and trimming were read from the DNA, whereas the V and J calls and clone size are those reported in that table. The sample table contains fewer than 75,000 clones; only one count was recorded for 84% of them. The ten top clones hold approximately 1.3% of the sample.

Trimming costs V 1 base and J 3 bases, and their ends lie 13 bases apart. CDR3 length: 15 amino acids, cysteine to phenylalanine. The CDR3 DNA has 45 bases and is translated from base 1. Per the germline V gene, MGHRA is the CDR1 and YSYEKL is the CDR2. At diagnosis, peripheral blood, uninvolved tumor-adjacent lung and tumor were collected and were preserved as a mix of fresh-frozen and FFPE material. For TCR repertoire profiling, blood samples were analyzed as peripheral blood mononuclear cells. The study at large found these results: Because multi-region tumor sequencing was not done, intratumor heterogeneity could not be ruled out. A median of roughly 60 of the top 100 tumor clones were detected in paired uninvolved adjacent lung, and around 30 of these tumor clones were also found among the top 100 clones of the paired uninvolved adjacent lung. Because of the exploratory design, TCR variables were selected using unadjusted p-values without false-discovery rate correction. Longer overall survival was associated with higher T cell density in blood, whereas shorter survival was associated with higher clonality in adjacent lung. Uninvolved tumor-adjacent lung showed the highest T cell clonality, higher than tumor, which suggests more focused antigenic responses in the adjacent lung.

Of note for this clone: There is no known antigen for this receptor. No much larger clone is present one base from it, and per-base qualities are unavailable.

The TCR sequence derives from a female donor of 60 years or more with stage I lung adenocarcinoma. Rearrangement joined TRBV4-1 to TRBJ2-7; the D gene is perhaps TRBD2, from 6 matching bases. The specimen comprised peripheral blood, sampled before any cancer treatment. The CDR3 region reads CASSQGGTLFYEQYF. The nucleotides read TGCGCCAGCAGCCAAGGGGGGACTCTATTCTACGAGCAGTACTTC.